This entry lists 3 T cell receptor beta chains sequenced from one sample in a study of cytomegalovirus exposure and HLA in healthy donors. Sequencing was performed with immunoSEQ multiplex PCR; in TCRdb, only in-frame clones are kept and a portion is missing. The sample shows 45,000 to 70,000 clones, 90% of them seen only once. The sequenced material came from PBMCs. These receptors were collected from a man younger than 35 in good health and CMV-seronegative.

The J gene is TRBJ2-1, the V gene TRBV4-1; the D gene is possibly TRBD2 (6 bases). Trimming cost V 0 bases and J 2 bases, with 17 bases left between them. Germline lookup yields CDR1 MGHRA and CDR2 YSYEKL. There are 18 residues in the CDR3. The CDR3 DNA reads TGCGCCAGCAGCCAAGATTCGTTGGTAGCGGCACCCTACAATGAGCAGTTCTTC. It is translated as CASSQDSLVAAPYNEQFF.

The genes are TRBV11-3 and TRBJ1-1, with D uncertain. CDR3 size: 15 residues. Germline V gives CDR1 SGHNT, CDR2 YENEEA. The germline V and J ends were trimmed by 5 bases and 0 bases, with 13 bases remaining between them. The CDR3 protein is CASSPGGGLNTEAFF. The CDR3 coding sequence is TGTGCCAGCAGCCCCGGAGGCGGTCTGAACACTGAAGCTTTCTTT.

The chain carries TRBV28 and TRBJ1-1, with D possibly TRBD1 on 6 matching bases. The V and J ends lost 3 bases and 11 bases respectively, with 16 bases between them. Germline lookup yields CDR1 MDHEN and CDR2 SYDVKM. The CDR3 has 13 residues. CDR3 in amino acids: CASSFPGHSPAFF. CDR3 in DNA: TGTGCCAGCAGTTTCCCGGGACATTCACCGGCTTTCTTT.